This T cell receptor beta chain was documented in a study of esophageal squamous cell carcinoma under preoperative chemotherapy (dated by TCRdb to the late 2010s). Concerning the study at large: In the study, TCR repertoires were profiled in both peripheral blood T cells and tumor-infiltrating lymphocytes. Roughly 5 patients with primary esophageal squamous cell carcinoma made up the cohort. Repertoires were compared between samples taken before and after paclitaxel-nedaplatin therapy. The study assessed how paclitaxel-nedaplatin chemotherapy affected T-cell receptor repertoires in patients with esophageal squamous cell carcinoma. Broad study findings and their caveats: The cohort was small, with only a handful of patients with esophageal squamous cell carcinoma analyzed. After chemotherapy, TCR diversity rose significantly in peripheral T cells, but this increase was not seen in tumor-infiltrating lymphocytes. Paclitaxel-nedaplatin therapy caused immediate and substantial changes in clonotype frequency, and abundant clones were more likely to contract than to amplify. Post-treatment tumor-infiltrating lymphocytes appeared partly derived from peripheral T cells migrating into the tumor, not solely from local clonal changes.

The germline ends are 7 bases apart after V is trimmed by 1 base and J by 3 bases. Looking up the germline V gene yields CDR1 SGHTA and CDR2 FQGNSA. Measured from the cysteine to the phenylalanine, the CDR3 is 14 residues long. CDR3 DNA only is kept here, 42 bases in frame from base 1. The time point label of this sample denotes: before preoperative PTX-NDP chemotherapy. Paclitaxel-nedaplatin was administered to patients as preoperative chemotherapy before surgery. To prepare the library, PCR was applied. The run used a HiSeq X Ten. High-throughput sequencing was used to characterize the TCR repertoires. The public sequencing data were trimmed at Q25 with fastp and processed into clonotypes with MiXCR by TCRdb, which kept only in-frame beta chains. Each CDR3 protein appears once, grouped with its most common genes and DNA. The sample table shows approximately 15,000 distinct CDR3 sequences, and 60% are seen once. The ten largest make up 53% of the sample.

As a fraction of the sample, this clonotype is medium-sized (0.01 to 0.1%). Its target antigen remains unknown. No clone much larger than this one lies a single base away; base qualities are absent. The clonotype originates from a human donor with esophageal squamous cell carcinoma. The donor label of this sample is uncertain. The receptor chain draws on TRBV7-2 and TRBJ2-1; too little of a D gene remains to name it. Sampling was carried out from a patient given preoperative chemotherapy. This receptor carries the CDR3 CASSLDIVYNEQFF. DNA sequence: TGTGCCAGCAGCTTAGATATAGTCTACAATGAGCAGTTCTTC.